These T cell receptor beta chains were read from a single sample in a study of CD8 T cells in ankylosing spondylitis. TCRdb itself ran the 5' RACE reads through MiXCR, one entry per CDR3 protein. This sample has about 420,000 distinct CDR3 sequences; 20% to 25% occur once, and the top ten carry less than 20%. What was sequenced was blood, either unsorted or a sorted T cell fraction (not recorded which). The receptors derive from a male donor with ankylosing spondylitis. Each CDR3 is given without its conserved first and last residue. Not all rows give a size; the values are once, few, many and, for expanded clones, a class.

>TRBV6-2/TRBV6-3|few|TRBJ2-7
ASSGTSVLGEQY
>TRBV12-3/TRBV12-4|few|TRBJ2-1
ASSLTHRTGGSNEQF
>TRBV14|few|TRBJ2-1
ASSQFGRRYNEQF
>TRBV7-3|.|TRBJ2-7
ASSIVGGQGQREQY
>TRBV5-1|.|TRBJ1-1
ASSPGVGGSTEAF
>TRBV12-3/TRBV12-4|.|TRBJ1-4
ASSLRQLNEKLF
>TRBV28|.|TRBJ2-4
ASSLVEGVKNIQY
>TRBV29-1|.|TRBJ2-1
SASQDRSTEQF
>TRBV28|.|TRBJ2-5
ASSWTTGFVETQY
>TRBV30|.|TRBJ2-6
AWSRQITANVLT
>TRBV2|.|TRBJ2-5
ATQTGAGETQY
>TRBV7-6|.|TRBJ2-5
ASSSDYQETQY
>TRBV5-1|.|TRBJ1-2
ASSPGGLVTYGYT
>TRBV9|once|TRBJ2-2
ASSVATGSNTGELF
>TRBV20-1|.|TRBJ1-5
SATPPTGNQPQH
>TRBV3-1|.|TRBJ2-7
ASSQASYEQY
>TRBV12-3/TRBV12-4|few|TRBJ1-5
ASSPYIGAPQH
>TRBV5-1|.|TRBJ2-1
ASRAGGDLNEQF
>TRBV27|few|TRBJ1-2
ASRRIGYSNYGYT
>TRBV28|few|TRBJ2-7
ATNRLAEGEQY
>TRBV5-1|.|TRBJ1-1
ASRPGGGGSNAEAF
>TRBV5-1|.|TRBJ1-1
ASSPERQSDTEAF
>TRBV5-1|few|TRBJ2-5
ASREGVETQY
>TRBV9|.|TRBJ2-5
ASSVGLAGEETQY
>TRBV29-1|many|TRBJ2-1
SGSGVGYNEQF
>TRBV4-3|.|TRBJ2-3
ASSQGLGLAHTQY
>TRBV4-1|.|TRBJ2-1
ASSLIRGVGDEQF
>TRBV28|.|TRBJ2-1
ASSLTNGGSVEQF
>TRBV28|.|TRBJ2-5
ASSLLPGEGTQY
>TRBV11-3|few|TRBJ1-1
ASSLWSDTEAF
>TRBV30|few|TRBJ2-1
AWSKTSGRGGDEQF
>TRBV12-3/TRBV12-4|.|TRBJ2-3
ASSQNTQY
>TRBV19|.|TRBJ2-5
ASSMVSSETQY
>TRBV4-1|.|TRBJ2-5
ASSPFDSGSRGQETQY
>TRBV20-1|few|TRBJ2-1
SASSPWGSYNEQF
>TRBV5-1|.|TRBJ2-2
ASSSSGVNTGELF
>TRBV5-1|.|TRBJ2-5
ASSPITRRETQY
>TRBV5-1|.|TRBJ2-3
ASNRQGRIDTQY
>TRBV20-1|.|TRBJ2-3
SARDPLAGDTQY
>TRBV7-2|.|TRBJ1-2
ASSLAGDDGYT
>TRBV6-2/TRBV6-3|few|TRBJ2-2
ASRKQGGPGGELF
>TRBV29-1|few|TRBJ1-2
SAGVIGQGGGYT
>TRBV5-1|few|TRBJ2-3
ASSFHESPDTQY
>TRBV5-5|.|TRBJ1-2
ASSLDGPNGYT